This TCR beta chain was sequenced for a study of T-cell reconstitution after alpha-beta-depleted transplantation in children. Study-wide points: Reportedly, roughly two months post-transplant, alpha-beta T cells arose from several hundred expanded graft clones. Recipient T cells and thymic progenitors that survived gave rise to the high TCRbeta diversity observed at day 60 in some patients. T cells produced anew were the main source of T-cell counts and diversity one year after transplant.

Comment on this clonotype: Its antigen is still unknown.

This sample's TCRbeta library carried unique molecular identifier barcodes. TCRdb reprocessed the PCR reads with MiXCR, giving one entry per CDR3 protein. The sample holds fewer than 350,000 distinct CDR3 sequences, around 10% seen once. The source material was PBMCs, sampled before TCRalphabeta/CD19-depleted stem cell transplant. The source of this sequence is a boy under two years old with acute myeloid leukemia, due to receive a stem cell transplant.

The CDR3 reads CASSPTGGVNQPQHF. Here the CDR3 DNA reads TGTGCCAGCTCACCAACAGGGGGTGTCAATCAGCCCCAGCATTTT. The chain recombines TRBV18 with TRBJ1-5; 8 nucleotides line up with TRBD1. V lost 2 bases to trimming and J lost 3 bases; unmatched junction nucleotides: 3. The CDR3 has 15 residues. The germline gives CDR1 KGHSH, CDR2 LQKENI. The complete variable domain, with remaining parts taken from reference TRBV18 and TRBJ1-5, reads NAGVMQNPRHLVRRRGQEARLRCSPMKGHSHVYWYRQLPEEGLKFMVYLQKENIIDESGMPKERFSAEFPKEGPSILRIQQVVRGDSAAYFCASSPTGGVNQPQHFGDGTRLSIL.